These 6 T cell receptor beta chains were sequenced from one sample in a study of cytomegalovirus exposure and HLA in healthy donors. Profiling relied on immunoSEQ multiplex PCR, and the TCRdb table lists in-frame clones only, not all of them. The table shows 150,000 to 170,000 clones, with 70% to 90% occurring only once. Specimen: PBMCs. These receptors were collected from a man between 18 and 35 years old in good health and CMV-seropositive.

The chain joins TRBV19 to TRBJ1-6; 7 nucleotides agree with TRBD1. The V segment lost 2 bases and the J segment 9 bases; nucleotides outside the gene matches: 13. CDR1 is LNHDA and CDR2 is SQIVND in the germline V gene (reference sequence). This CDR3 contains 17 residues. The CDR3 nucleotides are TGTGCCAGTAGTATAACAGCCTCCGGGACAGCTACTTCACCCCTCCACTTT. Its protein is CASSITASGTATSPLHF.

The CDR3 nucleotides are TGCGCCAGCAGCCCCGCTTCACTAGCGGGGGGAGATACGCAGTATTTT. Translation gives CASSPASLAGGDTQYF. This rearrangement joins TRBV5-1 to TRBJ2-3; 12 nucleotides agree with TRBD2. The CDR3 is made up of 16 amino acids. Germline V gene sequence: CDR1 SGHRS, CDR2 YFSETQ. The V segment lost 4 bases and the J segment 5 bases; nucleotides outside the gene matches: 8.

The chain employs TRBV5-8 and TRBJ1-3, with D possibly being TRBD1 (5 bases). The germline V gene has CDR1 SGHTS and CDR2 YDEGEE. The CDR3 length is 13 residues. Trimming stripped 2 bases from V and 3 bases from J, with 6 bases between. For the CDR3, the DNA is TGTGCCAGCAGCTTCAGGGTTGGAAACACCATATATTTT. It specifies CASSFRVGNTIYF.

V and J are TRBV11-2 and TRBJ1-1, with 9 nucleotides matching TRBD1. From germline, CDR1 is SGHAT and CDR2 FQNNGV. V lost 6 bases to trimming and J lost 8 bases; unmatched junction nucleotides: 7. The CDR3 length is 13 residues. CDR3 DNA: TGTGCCAGCAGGGGGGGGACAGGGAGGGAAGCTTTCTTT. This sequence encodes CASRGGTGREAFF.

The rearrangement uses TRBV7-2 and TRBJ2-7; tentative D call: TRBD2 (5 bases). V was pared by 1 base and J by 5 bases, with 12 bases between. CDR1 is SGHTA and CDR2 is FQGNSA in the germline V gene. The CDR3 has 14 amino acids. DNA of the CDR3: TGTGCCAGCAGCTTAGTGTCCGGAGGCGACGAGCAGTACTTC. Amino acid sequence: CASSLVSGGDEQYF.

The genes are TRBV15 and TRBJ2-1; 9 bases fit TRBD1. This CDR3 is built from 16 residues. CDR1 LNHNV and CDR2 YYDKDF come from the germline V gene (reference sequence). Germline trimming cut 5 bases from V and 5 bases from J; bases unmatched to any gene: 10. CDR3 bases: TGTGCCACCAGCCCGTTCCGGGACAGGGCCAACAATGAGCAGTTCTTC. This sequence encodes CATSPFRDRANNEQFF.